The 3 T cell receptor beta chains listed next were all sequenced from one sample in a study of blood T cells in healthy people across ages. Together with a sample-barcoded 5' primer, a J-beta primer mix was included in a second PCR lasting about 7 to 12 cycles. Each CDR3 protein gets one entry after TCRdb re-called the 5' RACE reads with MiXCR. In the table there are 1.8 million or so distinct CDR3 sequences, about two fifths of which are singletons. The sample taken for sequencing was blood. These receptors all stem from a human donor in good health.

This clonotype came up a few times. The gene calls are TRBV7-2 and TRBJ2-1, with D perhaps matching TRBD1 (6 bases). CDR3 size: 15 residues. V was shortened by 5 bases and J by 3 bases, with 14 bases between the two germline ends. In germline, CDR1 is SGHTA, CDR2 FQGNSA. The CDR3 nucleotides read TGTGCCAGCAGCAAAGGGGGTTGGGGCTACAATGAGCAGTTCTTC. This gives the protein CASSKGGWGYNEQFF.

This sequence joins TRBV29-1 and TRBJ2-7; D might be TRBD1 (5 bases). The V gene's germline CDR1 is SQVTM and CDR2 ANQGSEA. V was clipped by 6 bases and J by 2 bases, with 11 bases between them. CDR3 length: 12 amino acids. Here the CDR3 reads CSVTIGAYEQYF. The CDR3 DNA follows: TGCAGCGTGACGATAGGGGCCTACGAGCAGTACTTC.

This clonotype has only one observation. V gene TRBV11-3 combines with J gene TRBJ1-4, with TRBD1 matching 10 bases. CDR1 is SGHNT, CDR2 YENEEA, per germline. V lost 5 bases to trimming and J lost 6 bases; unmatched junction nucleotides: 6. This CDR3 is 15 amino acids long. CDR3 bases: TGTGCCAGCAGCGCTTGGACAGGGGGGGATGAAAAACTGTTTTTT. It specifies CASSAWTGGDEKLFF.